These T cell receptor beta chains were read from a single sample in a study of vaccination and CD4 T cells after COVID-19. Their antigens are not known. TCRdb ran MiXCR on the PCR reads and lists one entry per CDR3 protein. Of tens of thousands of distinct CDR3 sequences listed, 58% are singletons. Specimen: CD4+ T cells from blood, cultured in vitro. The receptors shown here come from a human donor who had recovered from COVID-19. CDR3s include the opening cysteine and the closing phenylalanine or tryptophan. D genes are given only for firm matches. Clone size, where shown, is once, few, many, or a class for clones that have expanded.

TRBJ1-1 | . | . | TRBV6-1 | TGTGCCAGCACCGCGACGGGAAAGAACACTGAAGCTTTCTTT | CASTATGKNTEAFF
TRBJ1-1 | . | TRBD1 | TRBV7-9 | TGTGCCAGCAGCTTGGGGGACAGGGTCACTGAAGCTTTCTTT | CASSLGDRVTEAFF
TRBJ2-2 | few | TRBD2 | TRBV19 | TGTGCCAGTAGTATGCGACTAGCGGGACTTGACACCGGGGAGCTGTTTTTT | CASSMRLAGLDTGELFF
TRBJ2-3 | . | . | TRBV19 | TGTGCCAGTAGTAGGAGGACTACCACAGATACGCAGTATTTT | CASSRRTTTDTQYF
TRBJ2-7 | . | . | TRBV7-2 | TGTGCCAGCAGCGTAGCCCGGTACTACGAGCAGTACTTC | CASSVARYYEQYF
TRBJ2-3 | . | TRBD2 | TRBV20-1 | TGCAGTGCTAGAGATCTCGACGGGGGGAACACAGATACGCAGTATTTT | CSARDLDGGNTDTQYF
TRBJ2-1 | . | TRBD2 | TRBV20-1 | TGCAGTGCTAGAGCCCCCCGACTAGCTTACAATGAGCAGTTCTTC | CSARAPRLAYNEQFF
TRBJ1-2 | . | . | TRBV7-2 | TGTGCCAGCACCGCTGACAGGTCTTCTGGCTACACCTTC | CASTADRSSGYTF
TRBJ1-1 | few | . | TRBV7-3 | TGTGCCAGCAGCTTAAGGCCTACTTCCACTGAAGCTTTCTTT | CASSLRPTSTEAFF
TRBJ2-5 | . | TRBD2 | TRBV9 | TGTGCCAGCAGCTTAGGGACTAGCGGGGGGGCCCGGGAGACCCAGTACTTC | CASSLGTSGGARETQYF
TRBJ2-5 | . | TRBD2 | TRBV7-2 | TGTGCCAGCAGCTTAAGTTCTCTAGCGGGGGGCCAAGAGACCCAGTACTTC | CASSLSSLAGGQETQYF
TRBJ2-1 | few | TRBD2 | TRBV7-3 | TGTGCCAGCAGCTTGGTTAGCGGGAGGGCATTTGAGCAGTTCTTC | CASSLVSGRAFEQFF
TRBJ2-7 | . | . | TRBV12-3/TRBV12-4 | TGTGCCAGCAGTTTAGGACGACTGGAGCAGTACTTC | CASSLGRLEQYF
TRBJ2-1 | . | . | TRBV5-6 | TGTGCCAGCAGCTTTACAATGGGGGGGCCAAAGGATGAGCAGTTCTTC | CASSFTMGGPKDEQFF
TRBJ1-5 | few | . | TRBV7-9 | TGTGCCAGCAGCAGCTTTTCGGAGGGCGGGAATCAGCCCCAGCATTTT | CASSSFSEGGNQPQHF
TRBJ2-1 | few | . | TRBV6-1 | TGTGCCAGCAACGGGAAAGGGCGGAATGAGCAGTTCTTC | CASNGKGRNEQFF
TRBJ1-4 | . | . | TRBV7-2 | TGTGCCAGCAGCTTAGACGGCTCCCCAGAAAAACTGTTTTTT | CASSLDGSPEKLFF
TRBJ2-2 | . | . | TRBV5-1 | TGCGCCAGCAGCTTGGCGTCGACCGGGGAGCTGTTTTTT | CASSLASTGELFF
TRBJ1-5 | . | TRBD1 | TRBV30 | TGTGCCTGGAGTGTAGGCCTGGGGACAGGGAGGAATCAGCCCCAGCATTTT | CAWSVGLGTGRNQPQHF
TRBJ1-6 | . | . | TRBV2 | TGTGCCAGCAGTGGATTGAAGAGCGGGGGGCTTCGGTCACCCCTCCACTTT | CASSGLKSGGLRSPLHF
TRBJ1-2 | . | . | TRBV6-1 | TGTGCCAGCATCAACCCTAACAGCTATGGCTACACCTTC | CASINPNSYGYTF
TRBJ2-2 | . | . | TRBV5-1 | TGCGCCAGCAGCTTGACACCGAACACCGGGGAGCTGTTTTTT | CASSLTPNTGELFF
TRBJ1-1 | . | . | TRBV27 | TGTGCCAGCAAGGCTCAGATGAACACTGAAGCTTTCTTT | CASKAQMNTEAFF
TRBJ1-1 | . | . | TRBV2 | TGTGCCAGCAGTGAAGACGGACGAAACACTGAAGCTTTCTTT | CASSEDGRNTEAFF
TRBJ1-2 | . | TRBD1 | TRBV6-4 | TGTGCCAGCAGTGACCGACAGGGTGGCTACACCTTC | CASSDRQGGYTF
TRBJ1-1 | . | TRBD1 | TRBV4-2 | TGTGCCAGCAGCCCGGGCCGGACAGGGACCTTCACTGAAGCTTTCTTT | CASSPGRTGTFTEAFF
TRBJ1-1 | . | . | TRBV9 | TGTGCCAGCAGCGCCCGGACGGCCAACACTGAAGCTTTCTTT | CASSARTANTEAFF
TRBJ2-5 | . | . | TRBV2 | TGTGCCAGCGGCCTCCTACGGACGGAGACCCAGTACTTC | CASGLLRTETQYF
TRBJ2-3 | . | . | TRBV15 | TGTGCCACCAGCTCCTTAGGGTCCGGGGGCGAGGGTCCTACGCAGTATTTT | CATSSLGSGGEGPTQYF
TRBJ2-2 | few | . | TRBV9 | TGTGCCAGCAGCGTCGCTGGGAGTGGGAACACCGGGGAGCTGTTTTTT | CASSVAGSGNTGELFF
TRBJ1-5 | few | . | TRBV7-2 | TGTGCCAGCAGCCGGACGGACTTAGGACAGCCCCAGCATTTT | CASSRTDLGQPQHF
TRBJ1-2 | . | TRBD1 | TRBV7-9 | TGTGCCAGCAGCTCGTGGGGGACAGGGGCGGAGGGGGGCTACACCTTC | CASSSWGTGAEGGYTF
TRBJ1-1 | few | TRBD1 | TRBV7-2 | TGTGCCAGCAGCTTTAGACAGGGGAACACTGAAGCTTTCTTT | CASSFRQGNTEAFF
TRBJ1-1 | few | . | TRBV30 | TGTGCCTGGAGTGTAACTTCTGGGGCTGAAGCTTTCTTT | CAWSVTSGAEAFF
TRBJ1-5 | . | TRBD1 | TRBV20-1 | TGCAGTGCGAGCCCACAGGGGGCAGATCAGCCCCAGCATTTT | CSASPQGADQPQHF
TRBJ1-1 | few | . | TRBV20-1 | TGCAGTGCTAGGATACAGAGGGACACTGAAGCTTTCTTT | CSARIQRDTEAFF
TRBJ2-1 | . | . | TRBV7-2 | . | CASSPSGGNEETQYFGTSGNEQFF
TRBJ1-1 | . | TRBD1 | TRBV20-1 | TGCAGTGCCGCCACACAGGGGGGCACTGAAGCTTTCTTT | CSAATQGGTEAFF
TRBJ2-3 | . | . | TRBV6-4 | TGTGCCAGCAGTGAGGGCCCAAATCCCACAGATACGCAGTATTTT | CASSEGPNPTDTQYF
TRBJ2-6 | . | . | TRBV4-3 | TGCGCCAGCAGCAAGACAGTTTCTGGGGCCAACGTCCTGACTTTC | CASSKTVSGANVLTF
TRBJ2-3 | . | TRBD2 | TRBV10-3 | TGTGCCATCAGTGAGGGGACTAGCGGGGGAAGCACAGATACGCAGTATTTT | CAISEGTSGGSTDTQYF
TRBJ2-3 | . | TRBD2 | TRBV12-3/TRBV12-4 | TGTGCCAGCAGTTTCGGGGCGGGAGAAATAGATACGCAGTATTTT | CASSFGAGEIDTQYF
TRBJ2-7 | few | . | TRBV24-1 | TGTGCCACCAGTGACCCGGGAATGAGCGAGCAGTACTTC | CATSDPGMSEQYF
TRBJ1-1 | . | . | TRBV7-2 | TGTGCCAGCAGCTTAGAGTGGGTATCACCTGAAGCTTTCTTT | CASSLEWVSPEAFF
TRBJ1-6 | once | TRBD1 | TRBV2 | TGTGCCAGCAGTGTCAGGGGGCCTGGTTCACCCCTCCACTTT | CASSVRGPGSPLHF
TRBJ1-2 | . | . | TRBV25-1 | TGTGCCAGCAGAGGGAATAACTATGGCTACACCTTC | CASRGNNYGYTF
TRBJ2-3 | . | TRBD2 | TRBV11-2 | TGTGCCAGCAGCGACCCAACTAGCGGGGAGGCAGATACGCAGTATTTT | CASSDPTSGEADTQYF
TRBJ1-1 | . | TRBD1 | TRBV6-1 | TGTGCCAGCAGGGGACAGGGGGCGGTTGGCACTGAAGCTTTCTTT | CASRGQGAVGTEAFF
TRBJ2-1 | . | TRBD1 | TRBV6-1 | TGTGCCAGCAGGGCGGAACAGGGGGCGTCCTACAATGAGCAGTTCTTC | CASRAEQGASYNEQFF
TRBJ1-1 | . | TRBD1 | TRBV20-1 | TGCAGTGCTAGGGGGGACAGGGGGCTCTGGGACACTGAAGCTTTCTTT | CSARGDRGLWDTEAFF
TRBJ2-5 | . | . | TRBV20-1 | TGCAGTGCTAGATACGGCCCAGGGGAGACCCAGTACTTC | CSARYGPGETQYF
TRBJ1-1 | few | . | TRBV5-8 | TGTGCCAGCAGCGGGTCAGGGTGGTATGAAACTGAAGCTTTCTTT | CASSGSGWYETEAFF
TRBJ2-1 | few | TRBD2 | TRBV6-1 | TGTGCCAGCAGTCTGACTAGCGGGGCTAGCTCCTACAATGAGCAGTTCTTC | CASSLTSGASSYNEQFF